The source of this T cell receptor beta chain is a study of spatial heterogeneity in lung cancer (dated by TCRdb to the late 2010s). Background on the whole study: Samples were obtained from approximately 76 patients with early-stage, untreated non-small cell lung cancer from the lung TRACERx cohort. In non-small cell lung cancer, the study made a quantitative comparison of TCR alpha and beta repertoires among multiple tumor regions, matched nontumor lung and blood. At surgery, both alpha and beta chains were TCR-sequenced in 200 to 250 tumor regions, about 61 matched nontumor lung samples and 56 PBMC samples. Nonsynonymous mutation counts, determined by whole-exome sequencing of tumor tissue, were related to TCR repertoire features. Follow-up PBMC samples were sequenced whenever available, with a median time to follow-up of roughly 22 months after resection. In the raw uncorrected reads, each unique combination of TCR and UMI appeared on average more than ten times. More beta-chain than alpha-chain transcripts were consistently detected, likely reflecting higher beta-chain transcript abundance. Overall results and qualifications from the work: Only 13 to 15 patients were included in comparisons of baseline and follow-up blood repertoires. Ubiquitous expanded tumor TCRs showed up in blood more often at tumor resection than at routine follow-up. Additional single-cell paired TCR alpha and beta sequencing was considered necessary to confirm, at a functional level, the hypothesis that regional TCRs recognize regional mutations.

The time point label corresponds to: blood at routine non-recurrence follow-up after resection. For TCR sequencing, whole RNA was extracted from tumor and nontumor lung tissue, or from cryopreserved PBMC samples, and no cell sorting was done. A patient was chosen for TCR sequencing only when enough RNA was available from at least two tumor regions. The method behind the library was 5' RACE. Sequenced on a NextSeq 500. The TCR library protocol attached a unique molecular identifier to each TCR cDNA molecule to allow correction of PCR and sequencing errors. Processing in the source paper ran as follows. TCR identification, UMI-based error correction and CDR3 extraction were performed with Decombinator tools. Expanded TCRs were defined as those above a frequency of 2 per 1,000, corresponding to the top 1% of the tumor frequency distribution. Renyi diversity was calculated using the R vegan package after each repertoire was subsampled 100 times to 5,000 TCRs. CDR3 similarity networks were built from amino acid triplet string-kernel similarity, with CDR3s being connected when pairwise similarity was above 0.82. In-frame beta chains were kept once TCRdb had trimmed the public reads at Q25 with fastp and called clones with MiXCR. Every CDR3 protein is listed once, alongside the most common genes and DNA of its rows. TCRdb's processing, not the authors', yielded these V and J calls. This sample is represented by 20,000 to 30,000 distinct CDR3 sequences; around 5.8% of them were singletons. The top ten clonotypes cover around a fifth of the sample.

To note about this clonotype: Its antigen specificity is not known. Per-base qualities were not stored, and no clone one base away is much larger.

The TCR originated in a male donor with early-stage non-small cell lung cancer. The starting material was PBMCs, obtained at follow-up.

Here the CDR3 is given as CASSDPTDTQYF. The nucleotide sequence reads as follows: TGTGCCAGCAGCGATCCCACAGATACGCAGTATTTT. In this chain, TRBV9 is recombined with TRBJ2-3, with no D gene named confidently. The V end loses 3 bases and the J end loses 2 bases, and a stretch of 4 bases separates them. The CDR3 has 12 amino acids, counting the end cysteine and phenylalanine. CDR3 DNA is the only sequence kept; it has 36 bases, read in frame from the first base. Based on the germline V gene, the CDR1 and CDR2 sequences are SGDLS and YYNGEE.